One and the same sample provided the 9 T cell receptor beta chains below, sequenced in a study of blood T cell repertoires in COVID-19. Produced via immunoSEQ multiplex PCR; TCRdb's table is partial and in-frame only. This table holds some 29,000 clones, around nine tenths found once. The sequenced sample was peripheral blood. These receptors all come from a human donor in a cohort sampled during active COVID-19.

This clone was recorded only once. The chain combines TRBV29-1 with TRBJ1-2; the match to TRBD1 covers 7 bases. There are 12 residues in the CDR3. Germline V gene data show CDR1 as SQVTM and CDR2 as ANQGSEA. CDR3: CTVGGLGYGYTF. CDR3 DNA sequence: TGCACCGTAGGGGGCCTAGGCTATGGCTACACCTTC.

The DNA of the CDR3 is TGTGCCAGCAGTGGGGGCTGGGGGACAGGAAGCACAGATACGCAGTATTTT. This sequence encodes CASSGGWGTGSTDTQYF. This rearrangement joins TRBV6-1 to TRBJ2-3; 8 positions agree with TRBD1. Germline V lookup: CDR1 MNHNS, CDR2 SASEGT. J was trimmed by 0 bases and V by 4 bases; bases with no gene match: 9. CDR3 length: 17 amino acids.

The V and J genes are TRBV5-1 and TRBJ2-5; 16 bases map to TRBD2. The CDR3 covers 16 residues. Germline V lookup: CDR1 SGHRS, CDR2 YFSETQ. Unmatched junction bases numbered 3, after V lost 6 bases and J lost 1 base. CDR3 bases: TGCGCCAGCAAGGGACTAGCGGGGGGGCTCCAAGAGACCCAGTACTTC. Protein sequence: CASKGLAGGLQETQYF.

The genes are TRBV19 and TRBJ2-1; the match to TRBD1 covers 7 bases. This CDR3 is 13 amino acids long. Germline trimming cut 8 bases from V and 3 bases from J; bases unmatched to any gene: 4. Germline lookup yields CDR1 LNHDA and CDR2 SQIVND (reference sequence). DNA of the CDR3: TGTGCCAGTCAAAGACAGGGCTACAATGAGCAGTTCTTC. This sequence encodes CASQRQGYNEQFF. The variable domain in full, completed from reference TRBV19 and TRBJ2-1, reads DGGITQSPKYLFRKEGQNVTLSCEQNLNHDAMYWYRQDPGQGLRLIYYSQIVNDFQKGDIAEGYSVSREKKESFPLTVTSAQKNPTAFYLCASQRQGYNEQFFGPGTRLTVL.

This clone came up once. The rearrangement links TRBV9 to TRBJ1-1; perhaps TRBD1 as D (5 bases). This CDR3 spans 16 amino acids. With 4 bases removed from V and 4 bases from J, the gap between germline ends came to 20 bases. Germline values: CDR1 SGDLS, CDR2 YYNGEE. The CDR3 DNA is TGTGCCAGCAGCCCCCTATGGCGGCCGGGGGGCACTGAAGCTTTCTTT. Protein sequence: CASSPLWRPGGTEAFF.

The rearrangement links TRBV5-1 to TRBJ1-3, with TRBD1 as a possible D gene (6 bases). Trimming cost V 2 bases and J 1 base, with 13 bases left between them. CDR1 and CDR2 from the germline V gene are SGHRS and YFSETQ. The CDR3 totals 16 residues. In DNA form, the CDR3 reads TGCGCCAGCAGCTTCGGGACAACCGCATCTGGAAACACCATATATTTT. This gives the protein CASSFGTTASGNTIYF.

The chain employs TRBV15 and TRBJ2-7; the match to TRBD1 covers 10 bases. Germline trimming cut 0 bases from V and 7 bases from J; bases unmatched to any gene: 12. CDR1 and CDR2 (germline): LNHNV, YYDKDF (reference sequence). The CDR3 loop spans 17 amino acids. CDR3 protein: CATSRDRGQGSLGEQYF. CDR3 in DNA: TGTGCCACCAGCAGAGATCGGGGACAGGGGAGTTTGGGGGAGCAGTACTTC.

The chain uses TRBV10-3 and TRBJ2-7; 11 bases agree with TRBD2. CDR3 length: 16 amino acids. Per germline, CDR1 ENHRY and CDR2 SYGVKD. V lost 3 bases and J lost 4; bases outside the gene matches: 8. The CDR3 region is CAISDPTSGRGYEQYF. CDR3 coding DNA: TGTGCCATCAGTGACCCAACTAGCGGGAGAGGGTACGAGCAGTACTTC.

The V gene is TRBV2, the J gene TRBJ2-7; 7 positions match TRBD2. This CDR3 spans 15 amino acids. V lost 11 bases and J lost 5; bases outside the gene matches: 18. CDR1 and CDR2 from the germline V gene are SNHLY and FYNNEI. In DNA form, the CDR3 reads TGTGCCGGGACGATGAGGGCGGGAGAAGTGAACGAGCAGTACTTC. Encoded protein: CAGTMRAGEVNEQYF. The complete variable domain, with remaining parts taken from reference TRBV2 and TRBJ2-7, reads EPEVTQTPSHQVTQMGQEVILRCVPISNHLYFYWYRQILGQKVEFLVSFYNNEISEKSEIFDDQFSVERPDGSNFTLKIRSTKLEDSAMYFCAGTMRAGEVNEQYFGPGTRLTVT.